This T cell receptor (beta chain) was obtained from a study of radiotherapy plus CTLA-4 blockade in lung cancer. Broader study findings: Blood saw expansion of tumor-derived TCR clones after radiotherapy plus ipilimumab.

Libraries were prepared by immunoSEQ multiplex PCR; TCRdb keeps only in-frame clonotypes and omits some of them. The data show some 49,000 clones, roughly 85% seen once. CTLA-4 blockade with ipilimumab, together with focal radiation, was given to patients with chemo-refractory metastatic non-small-cell lung cancer. As regards this clone: Antigen: not known.

Sequenced here: peripheral blood, sampled from a patient treated with radiotherapy plus ipilimumab. The receptor was isolated from a human donor with non-small cell lung cancer whose response to radiotherapy plus ipilimumab could not be evaluated.

CDR3 in amino acids: CSVRTGGDTEAFF. CDR3 DNA: TGCAGCGTGAGGACAGGTGGGGACACTGAAGCTTTCTTT. V and J are TRBV29-1 and TRBJ1-1; 7 bases line up with TRBD1. The CDR3 is 13 residues long. CDR1 SQVTM and CDR2 ANQGSEA come from the germline V gene. V shed 6 bases, J shed 3 bases, and the junction held 7 bases outside the gene matches.